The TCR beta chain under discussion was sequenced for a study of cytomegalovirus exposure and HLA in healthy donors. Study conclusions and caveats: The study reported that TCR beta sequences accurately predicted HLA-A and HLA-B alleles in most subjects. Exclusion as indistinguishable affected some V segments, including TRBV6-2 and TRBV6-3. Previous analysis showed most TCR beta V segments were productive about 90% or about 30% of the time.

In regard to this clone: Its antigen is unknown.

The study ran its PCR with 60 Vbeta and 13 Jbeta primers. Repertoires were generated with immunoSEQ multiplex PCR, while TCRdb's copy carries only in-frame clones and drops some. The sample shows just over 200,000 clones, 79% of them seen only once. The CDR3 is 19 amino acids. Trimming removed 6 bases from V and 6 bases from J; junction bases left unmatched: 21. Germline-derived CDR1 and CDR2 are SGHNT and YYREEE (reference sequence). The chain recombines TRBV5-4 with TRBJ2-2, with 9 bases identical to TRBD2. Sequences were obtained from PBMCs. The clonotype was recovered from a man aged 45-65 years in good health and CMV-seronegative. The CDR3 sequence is CASNNRLESLAGKPGELFF. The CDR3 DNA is TGTGCCAGCAATAATCGTCTAGAGAGTCTAGCGGGAAAGCCCGGGGAGCTGTTTTTT.